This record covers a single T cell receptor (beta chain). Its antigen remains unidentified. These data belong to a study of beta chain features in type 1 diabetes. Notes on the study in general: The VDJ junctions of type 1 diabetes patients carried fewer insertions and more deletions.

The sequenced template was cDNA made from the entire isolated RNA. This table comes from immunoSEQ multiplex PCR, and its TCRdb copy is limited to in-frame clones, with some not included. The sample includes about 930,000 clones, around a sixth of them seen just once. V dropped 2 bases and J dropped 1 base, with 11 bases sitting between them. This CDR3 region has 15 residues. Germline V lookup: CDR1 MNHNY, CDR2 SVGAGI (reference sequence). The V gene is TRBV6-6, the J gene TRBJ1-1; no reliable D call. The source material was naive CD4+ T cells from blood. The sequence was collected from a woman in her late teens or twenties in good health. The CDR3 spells CASSYPTTGNTEAFF. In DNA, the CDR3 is TGTGCCAGCAGTTACCCCACCACCGGGAACACTGAAGCTTTCTTT.